Listed below are T cell receptor beta chains from one sample, sequenced in a study of T-cell memory formation after mild COVID-19. MiXCR was run by TCRdb on the 5' RACE reads, yielding one entry per CDR3 protein. This table has about 400,000 distinct CDR3 sequences, about 25% appearing once. The sequenced material came from PBMCs or a T cell subset sorted from them (not recorded which). The receptors were gathered from an adult woman who had mild COVID-19 (a few samples of this study predate the infection). Cell type and time point are not known. Each CDR3 is given with its conserved first and last residue. The D gene is left open where the match is weak. Only part of the rows carry a size: once, few, many, or a class if the clone is expanded.

cdr3_aa | cdr3_nt | clone_size | d_call | j_call | v_call
CASSFNTAEISSPLHF | TGCGCCAGCAGCTTTAATACAGCCGAAATAAGTTCACCCCTCCACTTT | . | . | TRBJ1-6 | TRBV5-1
CASSLRHPGELFF | TGTGCCAGCAGTTTACGGCACCCCGGGGAGCTGTTTTTT | few | . | TRBJ2-2 | TRBV12-3/TRBV12-4
CASSQDGTSGATDTQYF | TGCGCCAGCAGCCAAGATGGGACTAGCGGGGCGACAGATACGCAGTATTTT | . | TRBD2 | TRBJ2-3 | TRBV4-1
CASSSHPLAGGSPSTDTQYF | TGTGCCAGCAGCTCCCACCCGCTAGCGGGGGGCAGCCCTAGCACAGATACGCAGTATTTT | . | TRBD2 | TRBJ2-3 | TRBV7-6
CASSWAPGRISYGQYF | TGTGCCAGCAGTTGGGCTCCGGGACGGATTAGTTACGGGCAGTACTTC | . | . | TRBJ2-7 | TRBV28
CASSPEASAYSYNEQFF | TGTGCCAGCAGCCCCGAAGCTAGCGCATATAGCTACAATGAGCAGTTCTTC | . | . | TRBJ2-1 | TRBV7-2
CASSRPGQGNEQYF | TGCGCCAGCAGCCGACCGGGACAGGGTAACGAGCAGTACTTC | few | TRBD1 | TRBJ2-7 | TRBV4-1
CASSLGGMKQFF | TGTGCCAGCAGCCTAGGAGGGATGAAGCAGTTCTTC | few | . | TRBJ2-1 | TRBV7-9
CASSLAREDLKQFF | TGTGCCAGCAGCCTCGCACGAGAGGACCTAAAGCAGTTCTTC | . | . | TRBJ2-1 | TRBV11-2
CASSGWGRETQYF | TGTGCCAGCAGTGGCTGGGGTCGGGAGACCCAGTACTTC | few | . | TRBJ2-5 | TRBV2
CASRGTSGYEQYF | TGTGCCAGCAGGGGGACTAGCGGATACGAGCAGTACTTC | few | TRBD2 | TRBJ2-7 | TRBV12-3/TRBV12-4
CASSLEGNLDGETQYF | TGTGCCAGCAGCTTAGAAGGCAATTTGGACGGTGAGACCCAGTACTTC | many | . | TRBJ2-5 | TRBV13
CASRQQGLTDTQYF | TGTGCCAGCAGGCAACAGGGCCTCACAGATACGCAGTATTTT | few | . | TRBJ2-3 | TRBV7-9
CASSDKFMNTEAFF | TGTGCCAGCAGTGATAAGTTCATGAACACTGAAGCTTTCTTT | once | . | TRBJ1-1 | TRBV2
CASGDGGVGTGELFF | TGTGCCAGCGGGGACGGGGGAGTGGGCACCGGGGAGCTGTTTTTT | . | . | TRBJ2-2 | TRBV6-6
CASSPVQVSNQPQHF | TGTGCCAGCTCACCAGTACAGGTCAGCAATCAGCCCCAGCATTTT | few | . | TRBJ1-5 | TRBV18
CASSYSGGGSEQFF | TGTGCCAGCAGTTACTCGGGAGGGGGTAGTGAGCAGTTCTTC | . | . | TRBJ2-1 | TRBV6-5
CSGERDPGGYEQYF | TGCAGCGGCGAGCGGGACCCCGGGGGGTACGAGCAGTACTTC | few | TRBD2 | TRBJ2-7 | TRBV29-1
CASSLGARDGYTF | TGTGCCAGCAGCCTGGGGGCGAGAGATGGCTACACCTTC | . | . | TRBJ1-2 | TRBV2
CASSQTAGVDYEQYF | TGTGCCAGCAGCCAAACGGCAGGCGTAGACTACGAGCAGTACTTC | few | . | TRBJ2-7 | TRBV4-2
CSAPGSSYNEQFF | TGCAGTGCTCCAGGTAGCTCCTACAATGAGCAGTTCTTC | . | . | TRBJ2-1 | TRBV20-1
CASSLRYLSSTRTDTQYF | TGTGCCAGCAGCTTACGGTACTTGAGCTCCACCCGCACAGATACGCAGTATTTT | . | . | TRBJ2-3 | TRBV7-2
CASSLIRLATDTGELFF | TGTGCCAGCAGCTTGATACGACTAGCGACGGACACCGGGGAGCTGTTTTTT | . | TRBD2 | TRBJ2-2 | TRBV5-5
CASSSGGGFAYEQYF | TGTGCCAGCAGCTCCGGGGGGGGTTTTGCCTACGAGCAGTACTTC | . | TRBD2 | TRBJ2-7 | TRBV7-2